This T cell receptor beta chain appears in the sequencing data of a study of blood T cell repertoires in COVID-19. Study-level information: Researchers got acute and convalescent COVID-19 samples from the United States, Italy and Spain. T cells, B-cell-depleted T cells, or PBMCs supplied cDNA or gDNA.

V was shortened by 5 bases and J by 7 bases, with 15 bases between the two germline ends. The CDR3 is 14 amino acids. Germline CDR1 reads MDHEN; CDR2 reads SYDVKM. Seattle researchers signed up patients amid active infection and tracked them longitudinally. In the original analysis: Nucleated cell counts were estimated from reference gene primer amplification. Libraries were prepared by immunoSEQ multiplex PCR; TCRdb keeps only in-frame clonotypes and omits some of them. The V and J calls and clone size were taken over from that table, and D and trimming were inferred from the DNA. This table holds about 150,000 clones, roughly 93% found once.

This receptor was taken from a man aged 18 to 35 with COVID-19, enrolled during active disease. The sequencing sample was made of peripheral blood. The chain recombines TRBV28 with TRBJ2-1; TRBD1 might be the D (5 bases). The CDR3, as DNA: TGTGCCAGCAGTCCGAACTTTTCAGGGAATGAGCAGTTCTTC. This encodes CASSPNFSGNEQFF.